One and the same sample provided the 19 T cell receptor beta chains below, sequenced in a study of T cell repertoires in cytomegalovirus infection. Each CDR3 protein is one row after TCRdb ran MiXCR on the reads. The repertoire consists of under 800,000 distinct CDR3 sequences, with approximately 24% occurring once and the leading ten covering 6.5% to 10%. The sample taken for sequencing was CD8+ T cells from PBMCs. The receptors were sampled from a human donor in good health (CMV status not recorded). Some clones in this sample may be carry-over from other donors' samples.

This clonotype was observed a few times. V gene TRBV28 combines with J gene TRBJ1-5; D not certain. This CDR3 contains 15 residues. The germline CDR1 and CDR2 sequences are MDHEN and SYDVKM. Trimming took 7 bases from V and 6 from J, leaving 19 bases between them. The CDR3 bases are TGTGCCAGCAACTTAGACGGCGGACGCGGTCAGCCCCAGCATTTT. It translates to CASNLDGGRGQPQHF.

This clonotype showed up many times. This chain uses TRBV27 with TRBJ1-4; D possibly corresponds to TRBD1 (6 bases). The CDR3 consists of 14 residues. V dropped 5 bases and J dropped 3 bases, with 10 bases sitting between them. Per the germline V gene, CDR1 is MNHEY and CDR2 is SMNVEV (reference sequence). CDR3 nucleotide sequence: TGTGCCAGCAGTCTTCAGGGGTCTAATGAAAAACTGTTTTTT. Protein: CASSLQGSNEKLFF. Variable domain in full (rest from reference TRBV27 and TRBJ1-4): EAQVTQNPRYLITVTGKKLTVTCSQNMNHEYMSWYRQDPGLGLRQIYYSMNVEVTDKGDVPEGYKVSRKEKRNFPLILESPSPNQTSLYFCASSLQGSNEKLFFGSGTQLSVL.

The genes are TRBV6-2 or TRBV6-3 and TRBJ2-7, with D unclear. The CDR3 has 12 residues. V was pared by 4 bases and J by 7 bases, with 11 bases between. Germline CDR1 and CDR2: MNHEY and SVGEGT. This chain's CDR3 is CASSSDRTEQYF. The CDR3 DNA reads as TGTGCCAGCAGTTCTGATCGGACGGAGCAGTACTTC.

This clonotype was found many times. The CDR3 loop is CASSFGPSYEQYV. In DNA form, the CDR3 reads TGTGCCAGCAGCTTCGGGCCCAGCTACGAGCAGTACGTC. The chain has TRBV7-2 and TRBJ2-7; D not certain. The CDR3 is 13 amino acids. V lost 3 bases to trimming and J lost 3 bases, with 9 bases between them. Germline lookup yields CDR1 SGHTA and CDR2 FQGNSA.

The V and J genes are TRBV12-3 or TRBV12-4 and TRBJ1-1; 9 nucleotides match TRBD1. With V trimmed by 3 bases and J by 4 bases, 15 bases remained unmatched. This CDR3 comprises 18 residues. The CDR3 sequence is CASSFSRMGQGEITEAFF. CDR3 nucleotides: TGTGCCAGCAGTTTCTCCCGTATGGGACAGGGAGAGATCACTGAAGCTTTCTTT.

This clonotype was found a few times. The V gene is TRBV4-1, the J gene TRBJ1-1; D may be TRBD1 (6 bases). The V and J ends lost 2 bases and 5 bases respectively, with 12 bases between them. Germline CDR1 is MGHRA and CDR2 is YSYEKL. The CDR3 sequence is 14 residues long. This CDR3 reads CASSQITQGTEAFF. CDR3 coding DNA: TGCGCCAGCAGCCAAATAACACAGGGTACTGAAGCTTTCTTT.

This chain uses TRBV13 with TRBJ1-4; 7 positions agree with TRBD1. Per germline, CDR1 PRHDT and CDR2 FYEKMQ (reference sequence). V gave up 5 bases and J gave up 4 bases; unmatched junction bases: 7. The CDR3 sequence is 15 residues long. For the CDR3, the DNA is TGTGCCAGCAGCACCACAGGGGATGGTAATGAAAAACTGTTTTTT. Protein sequence: CASSTTGDGNEKLFF.

This clonotype was observed a few times. This chain connects TRBV6-6 to TRBJ2-7, with 8 bases aligning to TRBD1. The V gene's germline CDR1 is MNHNY and CDR2 SVGAGI (reference sequence). The CDR3 contains 15 residues. Trimming took 4 bases from V and 0 from J; bases not matched to a gene: 5. The CDR3, as DNA: TGTGCCAGCAGTTCCCGGGACAGGAGCTCCTACGAGCAGTACGTC. This sequence encodes CASSSRDRSSYEQYV.

This clonotype has more than one count but fewer than ten. This chain joins TRBV28 and TRBJ2-1, with D possibly being TRBD1 (6 bases). Germline CDR1 reads MDHEN; CDR2 reads SYDVKM. V dropped 1 base and J dropped 10 bases, with 11 bases sitting between them. This CDR3 spans 13 amino acids. CDR3 amino acids: CASSLSGTQEQFF. The CDR3 DNA sequence: TGTGCCAGCAGTTTATCCGGGACACAAGAGCAGTTCTTC.

This clonotype was counted at least ten times. The genes are TRBV11-2 and TRBJ1-1, with 7 bases matching TRBD1. Germline loops: CDR1 SGHAT, CDR2 FQNNGV. V was pared by 4 bases and J by 4 bases, with 9 bases of the junction left unmatched. The CDR3 spans 15 residues. The chain's CDR3 is CASSSERGPSTEAFF. The CDR3 DNA follows: TGTGCCAGCAGCTCGGAAAGGGGGCCGAGCACTGAAGCTTTCTTT.

Ten or more counts support this clonotype. This sequence joins TRBV7-8 and TRBJ2-5, with D uncertain. This CDR3 spans 12 amino acids. CDR1 and CDR2 (germline): SGHVS, FQNEAQ. V lost 4 bases to trimming and J lost 5 bases, with 8 bases between them. CDR3 sequence reads: CASSSDGETQYF. The CDR3 bases are TGTGCCAGCAGCTCAGATGGGGAGACCCAGTACTTC. The variable domain in full, with the rest retrieved from reference TRBV7-8 and TRBJ2-5, is GAGVSQSPRYKVAKRGQDVALRCDPISGHVSLFWYQQALGQGPEFLTYFQNEAQLDKSGLPSDRFFAERPEGSVSTLKIQRTQQEDSAVYLCASSSDGETQYFGPGTRLLVL.

This clonotype has at least ten counts. This rearrangement joins TRBV7-9 to TRBJ1-2; 7 bases match TRBD1. This CDR3 is 14 amino acids long. The ends lost 0 bases at V and 8 bases at J; junction bases unmatched: 6. Germline V CDR1 and CDR2: SEHNR, FQNEAQ (reference sequence). CDR3 region: CASSLAPRGYGYTF. For the CDR3, the DNA is TGTGCCAGCAGCTTAGCCCCCAGGGGGTACGGCTACACCTTC.

The J gene is TRBJ1-2, the V gene TRBV6-5; tentative D call: TRBD1 (6 bases). Germline-derived CDR1 and CDR2 are MNHEY and SVGAGI. Trimming stripped 0 bases from V and 5 bases from J, with 10 bases between. This CDR3 has 14 residues. The CDR3 protein is CASSYSGGQYGYTF. Written as DNA, the CDR3 is TGTGCCAGCAGTTACTCGGGGGGGCAGTATGGCTACACCTTC.

J is TRBJ2-1 and V is TRBV24-1; no reliable D call. This CDR3 region has 13 residues. Deletions cut 1 base from V and 0 bases from J, with 0 bases between. Germline V gene lookup returns CDR1 KGHDR and CDR2 SFDVKD. CDR3 sequence (DNA): TGTGCCACCAGTGATTTCTCCTACAATGAGCAGTTCTTC. Translating it yields CATSDFSYNEQFF.

The J gene is TRBJ2-7, the V gene TRBV6-6; maybe TRBD2 (6 bases). The CDR3 loop spans 12 amino acids. V was pared by 4 bases and J by 4 bases, with 8 bases between. Looked up from germline, CDR1 is MNHNY and CDR2 is SVGAGI (reference sequence). This chain's CDR3 is CASSWEAYEQYV. The CDR3 coding sequence is TGTGCCAGCAGTTGGGAGGCATACGAGCAGTACGTC.

This clonotype was seen at least ten times. The chain joins TRBV12-5 to TRBJ1-5, with D perhaps TRBD1 (6 bases). Trimming removed 0 bases from V and 0 bases from J, with 12 bases in between. The CDR3 is 17 amino acids. Germline CDR1 is LGHNT and CDR2 is FRNRAP. The CDR3 sequence: CASGLVQGMNSNQPQHF. The CDR3 DNA sequence: TGTGCTAGTGGTTTGGTTCAGGGGATGAATAGCAATCAGCCCCAGCATTTT.

This clonotype has more than one count but fewer than ten. The V gene is TRBV7-2, the J gene TRBJ2-3, with 8 nucleotides matching TRBD1. V shed 4 bases and J 6 bases; nucleotides not matched to a gene: 9. The length of the CDR3 is 15 residues. The germline CDR1 and CDR2 sequences are SGHTA and FQGNSA. For the CDR3, the DNA is TGTGCCAGCAGCTCTGGACAGGGAGTCCCGGATACGCAGTATTTT. This codes for CASSSGQGVPDTQYF.

The table lists this clonotype with many counts. The chain carries TRBV7-2 and TRBJ2-7, with D perhaps matching TRBD1 (5 bases). The CDR3 contains 13 residues. Trimming shortened V by 8 bases and J by 0 bases, and 11 bases separated the two germline ends. Germline-derived CDR1 and CDR2 are SGHTA and FQGNSA. Here the CDR3 DNA reads TGTGCCAGCGCCTGGGGCCACTCCTACGAGCAGTACTTC. It encodes CASAWGHSYEQYF.

In regard to this clonotype: Possible read error: a much larger clone is one base away. V and J are TRBV7-9 and TRBJ1-4; no firm D call. The CDR3 sequence is 12 residues long. From germline, CDR1 is SEHNR and CDR2 FQNEAQ (reference sequence). The DNA of the CDR3 is TGTGTCAGCAGCGATGACTCCCGGGGATTGTTTTTT. It yields the protein CVSSDDSRGLFF. Drawing the rest from reference TRBV7-9 and TRBJ1-4, the complete variable domain is DTGVSQNPRHKITKRGQNVTFRCDPISEHNRLYWYRQTLGQGPEFLTYFQNEAQLEKSRLLSDRFSAERPKGSFSTLEIQRTEQGDSAMYLCVSSDDSRGLFFGSGTQLSVL.